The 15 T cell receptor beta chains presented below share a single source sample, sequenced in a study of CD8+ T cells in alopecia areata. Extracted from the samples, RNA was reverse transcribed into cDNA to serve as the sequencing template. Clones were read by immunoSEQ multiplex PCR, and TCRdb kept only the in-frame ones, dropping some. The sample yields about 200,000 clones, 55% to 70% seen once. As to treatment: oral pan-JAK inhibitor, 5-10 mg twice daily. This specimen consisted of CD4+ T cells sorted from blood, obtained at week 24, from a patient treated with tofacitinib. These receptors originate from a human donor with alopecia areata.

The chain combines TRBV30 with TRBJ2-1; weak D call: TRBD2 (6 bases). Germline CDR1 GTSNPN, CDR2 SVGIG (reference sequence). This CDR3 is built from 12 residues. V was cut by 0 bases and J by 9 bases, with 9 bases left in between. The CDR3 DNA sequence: TGTGCCTGGAGTGTCCGGACTATTGAGCAGTTCTTC. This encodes CAWSVRTIEQFF.

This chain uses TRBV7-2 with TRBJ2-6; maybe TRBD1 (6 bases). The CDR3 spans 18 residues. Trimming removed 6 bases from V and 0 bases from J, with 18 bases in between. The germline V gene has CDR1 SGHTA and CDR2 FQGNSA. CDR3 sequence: CASRPTTGANSGANVLTF. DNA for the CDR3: TGTGCCAGCAGACCAACGACAGGCGCTAACTCTGGGGCCAACGTCCTGACTTTC. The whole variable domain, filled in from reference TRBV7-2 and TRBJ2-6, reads GAGVSQSPSNKVTEKGKDVELRCDPISGHTALYWYRQSLGQGLEFLIYFQGNSAPDKSGLPSDRFSAERTGGSVSTLTIQRTQQEDSAVYLCASRPTTGANSGANVLTFGAGSRLTVL.

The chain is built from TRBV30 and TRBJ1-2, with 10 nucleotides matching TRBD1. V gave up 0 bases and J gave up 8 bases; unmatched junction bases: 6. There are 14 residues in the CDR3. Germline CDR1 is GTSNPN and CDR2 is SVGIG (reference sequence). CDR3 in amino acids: CAWSVWDRGDGYTF. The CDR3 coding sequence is TGTGCCTGGAGTGTATGGGACAGGGGAGACGGCTACACCTTC.

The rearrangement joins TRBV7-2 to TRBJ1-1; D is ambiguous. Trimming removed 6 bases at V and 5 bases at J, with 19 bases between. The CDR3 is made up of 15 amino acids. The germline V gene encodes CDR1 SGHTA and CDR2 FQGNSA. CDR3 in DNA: TGTGCCAGCAGTTATCAGAGTAGAGGCAATACTGAAGCTTTCTTT. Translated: CASSYQSRGNTEAFF.

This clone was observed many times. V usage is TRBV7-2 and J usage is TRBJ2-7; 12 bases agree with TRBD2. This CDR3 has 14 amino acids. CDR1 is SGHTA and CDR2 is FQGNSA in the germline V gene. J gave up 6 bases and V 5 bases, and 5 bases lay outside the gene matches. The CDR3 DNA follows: TGTGCCAGCAGCCAAGGACTAGCGGGAACCGAGCAGTACTTC. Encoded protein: CASSQGLAGTEQYF.

The chain's CDR3 is CASSFSATTDTQYF. The CDR3 DNA is TGCGCCAGCAGCTTTTCAGCAACCACAGATACGCAGTATTTT. The rearrangement joins TRBV5-1 to TRBJ2-3; D not resolved. The V and J ends lost 2 bases and 2 bases respectively, with 9 bases between them. The germline CDR1 and CDR2 sequences are SGHRS and YFSETQ. The length of the CDR3 is 14 residues.

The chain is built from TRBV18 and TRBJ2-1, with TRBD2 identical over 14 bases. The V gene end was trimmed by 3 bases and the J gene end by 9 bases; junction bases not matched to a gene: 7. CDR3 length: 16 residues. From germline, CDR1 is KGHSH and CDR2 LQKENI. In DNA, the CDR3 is TGTGCCAGCTCACCCACGACTAGCGGGAGGGCCGCTGAGCAGTTCTTC. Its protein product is CASSPTTSGRAAEQFF.

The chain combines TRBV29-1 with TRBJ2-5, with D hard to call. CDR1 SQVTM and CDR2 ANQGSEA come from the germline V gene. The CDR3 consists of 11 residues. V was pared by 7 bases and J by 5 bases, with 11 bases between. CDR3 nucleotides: TGCAGCGCCTGTCTCGGGGAGACCCAGTACTTC. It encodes CSACLGETQYF.

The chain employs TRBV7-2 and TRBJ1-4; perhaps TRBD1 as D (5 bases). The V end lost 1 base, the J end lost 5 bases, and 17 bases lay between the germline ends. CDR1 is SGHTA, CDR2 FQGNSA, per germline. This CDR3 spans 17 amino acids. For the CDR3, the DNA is TGTGCCAGCAGCTTAGGAGCTTTAGGGGCCAGGAATGAAAAACTGTTTTTT. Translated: CASSLGALGARNEKLFF.

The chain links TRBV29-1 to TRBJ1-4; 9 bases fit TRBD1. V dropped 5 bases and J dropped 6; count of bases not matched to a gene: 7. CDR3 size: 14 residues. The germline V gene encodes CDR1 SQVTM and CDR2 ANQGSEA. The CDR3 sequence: CSVSPGQGYEKLFF. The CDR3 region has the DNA TGCAGCGTTTCCCCGGGACAGGGTTATGAAAAACTGTTTTTT.

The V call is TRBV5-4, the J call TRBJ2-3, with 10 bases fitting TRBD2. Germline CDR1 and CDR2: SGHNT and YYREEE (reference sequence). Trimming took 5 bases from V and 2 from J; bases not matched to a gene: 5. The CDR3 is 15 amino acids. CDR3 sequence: CASSPGLANTDTQYF. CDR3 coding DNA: TGTGCCAGCAGTCCGGGACTAGCGAACACAGATACGCAGTATTTT.

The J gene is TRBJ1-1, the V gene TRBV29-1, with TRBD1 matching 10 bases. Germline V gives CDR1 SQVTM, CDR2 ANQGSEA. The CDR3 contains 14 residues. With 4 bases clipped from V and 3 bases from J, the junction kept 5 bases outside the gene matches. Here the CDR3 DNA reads TGCAGCGTTGCGACAGGGGGCTGGGACACTGAAGCTTTCTTT. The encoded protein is CSVATGGWDTEAFF.

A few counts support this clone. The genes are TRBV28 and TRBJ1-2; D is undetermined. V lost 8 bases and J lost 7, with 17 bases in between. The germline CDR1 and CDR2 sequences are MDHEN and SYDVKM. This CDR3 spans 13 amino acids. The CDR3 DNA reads TGTGCCAGCGAGGAAGCAGGAGCTTTTGGCTACACCTTC. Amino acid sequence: CASEEAGAFGYTF.

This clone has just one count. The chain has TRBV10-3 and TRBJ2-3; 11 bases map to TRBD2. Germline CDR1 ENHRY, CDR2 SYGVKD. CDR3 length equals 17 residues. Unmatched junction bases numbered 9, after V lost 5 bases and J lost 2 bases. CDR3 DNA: TGTGCCATCAGTTCTTCCACTAGCGGGAGCTCCACAGATACGCAGTATTTT. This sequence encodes CAISSSTSGSSTDTQYF.

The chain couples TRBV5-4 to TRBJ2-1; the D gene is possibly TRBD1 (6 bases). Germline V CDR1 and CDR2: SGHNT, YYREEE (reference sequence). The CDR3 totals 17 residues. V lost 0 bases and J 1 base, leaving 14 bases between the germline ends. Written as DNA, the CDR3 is TGTGCCAGCAGCTTGGCTCCGGGGCAGGGGTCCTACAATGAGCAGTTCTTC. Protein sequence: CASSLAPGQGSYNEQFF.